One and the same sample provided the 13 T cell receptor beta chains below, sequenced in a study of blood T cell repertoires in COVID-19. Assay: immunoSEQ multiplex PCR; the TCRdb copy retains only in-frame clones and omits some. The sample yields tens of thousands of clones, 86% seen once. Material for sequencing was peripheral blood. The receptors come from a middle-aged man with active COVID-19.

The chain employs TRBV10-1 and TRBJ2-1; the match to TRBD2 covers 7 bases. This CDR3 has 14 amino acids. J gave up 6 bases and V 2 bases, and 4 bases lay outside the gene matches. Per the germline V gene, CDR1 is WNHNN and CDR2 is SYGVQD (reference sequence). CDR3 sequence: CASSESGVSNEQFF. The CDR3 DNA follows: TGCGCCAGCAGTGAGAGCGGGGTTAGCAATGAGCAGTTCTTC.

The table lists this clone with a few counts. The CDR3 here is CASSSQQGTYEQYF. The CDR3 bases are TGTGCCAGCAGCTCCCAGCAGGGAACCTACGAGCAGTACTTC. The chain recombines TRBV7-9 with TRBJ2-7, with D maybe TRBD1 (5 bases). The germline V and J ends were trimmed by 4 bases and 2 bases, with 12 bases remaining between them. Germline CDR1 reads SEHNR; CDR2 reads FQNEAQ (reference sequence). This CDR3 spans 14 amino acids.

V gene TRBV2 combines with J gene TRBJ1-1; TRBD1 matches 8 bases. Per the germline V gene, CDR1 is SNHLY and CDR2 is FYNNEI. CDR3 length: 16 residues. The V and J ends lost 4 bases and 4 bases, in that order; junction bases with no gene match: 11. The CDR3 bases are TGTGCCAGCAGTGCGGATAGGACAGGGATTTCCACTGAAGCTTTCTTT. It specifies CASSADRTGISTEAFF.

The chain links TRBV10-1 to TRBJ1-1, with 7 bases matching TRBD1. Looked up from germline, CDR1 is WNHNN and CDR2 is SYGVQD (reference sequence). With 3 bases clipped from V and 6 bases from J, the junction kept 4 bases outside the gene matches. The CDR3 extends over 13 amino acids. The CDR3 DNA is TGCGCCAGCAGTGACGGCCAGGGGGCTGAAGCTTTCTTT. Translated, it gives CASSDGQGAEAFF.

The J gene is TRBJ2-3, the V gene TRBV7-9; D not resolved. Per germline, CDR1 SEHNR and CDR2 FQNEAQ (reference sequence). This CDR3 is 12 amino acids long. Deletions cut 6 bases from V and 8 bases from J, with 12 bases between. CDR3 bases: TGTGCCAGCAGTCCTGTCAGAGGTACGCAGTATTTT. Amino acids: CASSPVRGTQYF.

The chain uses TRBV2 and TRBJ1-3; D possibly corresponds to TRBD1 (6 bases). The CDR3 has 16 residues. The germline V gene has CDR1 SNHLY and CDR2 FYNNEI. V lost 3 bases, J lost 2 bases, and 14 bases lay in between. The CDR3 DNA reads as TGTGCCAGCAGTGATACAGGGAAAGGAGCTGGAAACACCATATATTTT. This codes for CASSDTGKGAGNTIYF.

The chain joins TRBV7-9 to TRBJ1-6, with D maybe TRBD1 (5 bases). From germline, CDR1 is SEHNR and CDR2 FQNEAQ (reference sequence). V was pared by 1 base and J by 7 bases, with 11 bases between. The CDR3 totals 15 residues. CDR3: CASSLDGTGNSPLHF. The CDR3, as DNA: TGTGCCAGCAGCTTAGACGGGACTGGGAATTCACCCCTCCACTTT. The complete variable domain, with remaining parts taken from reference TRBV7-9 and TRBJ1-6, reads DTGVSQNPRHKITKRGQNVTFRCDPISEHNRLYWYRQTLGQGPEFLTYFQNEAQLEKSRLLSDRFSAERPKGSFSTLEIQRTEQGDSAMYLCASSLDGTGNSPLHFGNGTRLTVT.

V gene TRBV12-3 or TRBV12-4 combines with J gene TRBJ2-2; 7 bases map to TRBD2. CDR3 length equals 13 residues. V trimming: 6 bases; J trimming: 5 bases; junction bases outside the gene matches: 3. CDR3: CASSWGGTGELFF. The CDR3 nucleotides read TGTGCCAGCAGCTGGGGGGGGACCGGGGAGCTGTTTTTT.

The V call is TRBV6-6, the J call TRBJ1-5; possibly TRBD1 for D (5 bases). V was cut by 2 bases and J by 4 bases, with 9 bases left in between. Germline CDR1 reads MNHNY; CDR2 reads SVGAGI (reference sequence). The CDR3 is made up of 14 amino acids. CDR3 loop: CASSYGRVNQPQHF. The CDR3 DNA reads TGTGCCAGCAGTTACGGCAGGGTTAATCAGCCCCAGCATTTT.

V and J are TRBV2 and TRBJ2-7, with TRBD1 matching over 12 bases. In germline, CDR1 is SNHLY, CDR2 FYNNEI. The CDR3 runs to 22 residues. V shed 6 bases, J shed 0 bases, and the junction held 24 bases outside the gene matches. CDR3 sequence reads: CASSGPRDRGLSRFRSSYEQYV. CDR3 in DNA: TGTGCCAGCAGCGGTCCCCGGGACAGGGGGCTCTCACGCTTTCGAAGCTCCTACGAGCAGTACGTC.

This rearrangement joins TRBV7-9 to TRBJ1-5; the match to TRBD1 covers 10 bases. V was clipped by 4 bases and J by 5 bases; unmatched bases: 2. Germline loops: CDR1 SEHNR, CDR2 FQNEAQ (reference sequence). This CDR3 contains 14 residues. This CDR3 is CASSSTGGDQPQHF. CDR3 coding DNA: TGTGCCAGCAGCTCGACAGGGGGCGATCAGCCCCAGCATTTT.

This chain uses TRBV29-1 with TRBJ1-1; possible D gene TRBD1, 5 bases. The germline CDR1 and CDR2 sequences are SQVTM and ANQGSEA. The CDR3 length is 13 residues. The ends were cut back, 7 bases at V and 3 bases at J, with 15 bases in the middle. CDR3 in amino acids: CSGEGDRDTEAFF. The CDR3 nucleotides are TGCAGCGGGGAGGGTGACAGAGACACTGAAGCTTTCTTT.

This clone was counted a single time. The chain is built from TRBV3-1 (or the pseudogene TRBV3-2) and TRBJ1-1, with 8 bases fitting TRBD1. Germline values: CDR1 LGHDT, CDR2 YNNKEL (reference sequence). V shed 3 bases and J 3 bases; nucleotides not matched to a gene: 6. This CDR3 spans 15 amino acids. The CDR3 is CASSHTGTGHTEAFF. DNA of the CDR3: TGTGCCAGCAGCCATACCGGGACAGGACACACTGAAGCTTTCTTT.